This TCR beta chain is from a study of blood T cell repertoires in COVID-19. Study information: Samples came from the United States, Italy and Spain, spanning acute and convalescent COVID-19. In each case, the material was cDNA or gDNA derived from T cells, B-cell-depleted T cells, or PBMCs.

V lost 6 bases and J lost 6, with 20 bases in between. CDR3 size: 15 residues. Per the germline V gene, CDR1 is MNHEY and CDR2 is SMNVEV (reference sequence). The age range of participants was about 18 to 100 years, with residence in some 25 US areas. The recovered donors of Cohort 3 showed two negative PCRs, clearance, or symptom resolution. Repertoires were generated with immunoSEQ multiplex PCR, while TCRdb's copy carries only in-frame clones and drops some. The sample yields around 450,000 clones, roughly 91% seen once. The TCR originated in a man between 18 and 35 years old who had recovered from COVID-19. The chain links TRBV27 to TRBJ1-2, with D perhaps TRBD1 (5 bases). Sequenced material: PBMCs or T cells enriched from blood (not recorded which). CDR3 coding DNA: TGTGCCAGCAGATACGAACCGGGACGGGGGGATGGCTACACCTTC. Its protein is CASRYEPGRGDGYTF.